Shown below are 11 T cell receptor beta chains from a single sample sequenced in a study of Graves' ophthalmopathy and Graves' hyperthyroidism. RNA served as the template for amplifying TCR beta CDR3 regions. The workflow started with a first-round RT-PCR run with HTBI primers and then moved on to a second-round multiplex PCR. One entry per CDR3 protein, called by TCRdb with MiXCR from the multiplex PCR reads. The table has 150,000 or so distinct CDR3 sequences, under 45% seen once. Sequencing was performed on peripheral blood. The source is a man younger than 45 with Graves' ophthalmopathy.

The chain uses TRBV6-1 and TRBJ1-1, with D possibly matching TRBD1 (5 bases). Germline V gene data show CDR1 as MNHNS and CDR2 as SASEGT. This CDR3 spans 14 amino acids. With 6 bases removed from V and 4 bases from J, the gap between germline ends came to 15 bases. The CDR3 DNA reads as TGTGCCAGCAGAAACGGGGGGTCCGGCACTGAAGCTTTCTTT. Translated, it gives CASRNGGSGTEAFF.

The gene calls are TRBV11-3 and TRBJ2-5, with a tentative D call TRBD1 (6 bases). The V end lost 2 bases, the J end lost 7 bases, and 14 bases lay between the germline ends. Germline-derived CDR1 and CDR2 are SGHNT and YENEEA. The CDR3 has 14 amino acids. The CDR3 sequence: CASSLIRGPATQYF. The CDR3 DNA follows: TGTGCCAGCAGCTTAATCAGGGGTCCAGCGACCCAGTACTTC.

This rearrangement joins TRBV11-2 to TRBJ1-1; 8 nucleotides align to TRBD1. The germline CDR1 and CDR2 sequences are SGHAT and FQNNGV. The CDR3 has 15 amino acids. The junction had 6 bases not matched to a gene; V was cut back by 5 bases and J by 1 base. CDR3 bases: TGTGCCAGCAGCCCCTGGGACAGGCCGAACACTGAAGCTTTCTTT. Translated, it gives CASSPWDRPNTEAFF.

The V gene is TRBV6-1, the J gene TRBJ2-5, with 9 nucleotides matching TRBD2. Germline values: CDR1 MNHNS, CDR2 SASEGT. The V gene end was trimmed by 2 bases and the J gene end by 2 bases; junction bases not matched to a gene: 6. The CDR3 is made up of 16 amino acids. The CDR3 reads CASSEQLAGAQETQYF. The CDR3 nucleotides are TGTGCCAGCAGTGAACAACTAGCGGGTGCGCAAGAGACCCAGTACTTC.

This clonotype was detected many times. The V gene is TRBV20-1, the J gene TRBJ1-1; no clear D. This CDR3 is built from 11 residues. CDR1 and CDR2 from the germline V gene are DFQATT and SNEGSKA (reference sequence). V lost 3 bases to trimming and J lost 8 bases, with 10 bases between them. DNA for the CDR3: TGCAGTGCTAGTTCCGAGCGGGAAGCTTTCTTT. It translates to CSASSEREAFF.

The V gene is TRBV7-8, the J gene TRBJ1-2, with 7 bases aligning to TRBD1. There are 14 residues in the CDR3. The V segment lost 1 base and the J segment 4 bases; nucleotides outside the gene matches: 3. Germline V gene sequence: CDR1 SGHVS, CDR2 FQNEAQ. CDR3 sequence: CASSLEGARYGYTF. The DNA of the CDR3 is TGTGCCAGCAGCTTAGAGGGGGCGCGCTATGGCTACACCTTC.

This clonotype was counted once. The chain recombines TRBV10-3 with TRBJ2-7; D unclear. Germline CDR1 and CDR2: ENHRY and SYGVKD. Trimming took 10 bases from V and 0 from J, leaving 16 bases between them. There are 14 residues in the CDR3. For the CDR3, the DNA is TGTGCCACCAGAAATGGGCTCCGCTCCTACGAGCAGTACTTC. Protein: CATRNGLRSYEQYF.

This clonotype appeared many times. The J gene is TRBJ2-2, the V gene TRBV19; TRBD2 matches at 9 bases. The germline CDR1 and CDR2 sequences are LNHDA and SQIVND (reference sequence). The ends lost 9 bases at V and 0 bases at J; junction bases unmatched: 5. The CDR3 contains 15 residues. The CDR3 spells CASDLAGANTGELFF. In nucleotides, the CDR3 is TGTGCCAGCGACTTAGCGGGAGCGAACACCGGGGAGCTGTTTTTT.

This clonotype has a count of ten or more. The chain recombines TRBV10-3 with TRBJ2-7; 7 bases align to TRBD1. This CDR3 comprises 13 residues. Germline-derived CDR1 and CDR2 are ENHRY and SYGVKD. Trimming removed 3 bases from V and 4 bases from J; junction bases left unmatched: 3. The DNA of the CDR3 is TGTGCCATCAGTGAAGGGGGCGGGTACGAGCAGTACTTC. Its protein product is CAISEGGGYEQYF.

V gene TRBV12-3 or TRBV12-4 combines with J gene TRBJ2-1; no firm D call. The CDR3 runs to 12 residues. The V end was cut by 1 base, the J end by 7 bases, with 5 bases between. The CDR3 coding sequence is TGTGCCAGCAGTTTAGTGGGTAATGAGCAGTTCTTC. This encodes CASSLVGNEQFF.

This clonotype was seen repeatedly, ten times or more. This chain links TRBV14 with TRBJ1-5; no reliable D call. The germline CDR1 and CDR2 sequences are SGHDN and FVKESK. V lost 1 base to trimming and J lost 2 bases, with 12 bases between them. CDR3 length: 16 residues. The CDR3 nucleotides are TGTGCCAGCAGCCAAGTTGCCCCACCAGGCAATCAGCCCCAGCATTTT. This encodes CASSQVAPPGNQPQHF.